The entry below describes one TCR beta chain. Described time point: after neoadjuvant nivolumab, at surgical resection. The entry originates in a study of neoadjuvant anti-PD-1 for oral cavity cancer. V gave up 2 bases and J gave up 1 base; unmatched junction bases: 7. The CDR3 is 16 amino acids. The germline V gene encodes CDR1 SGHAT and CDR2 FQNNGV. The assay was immunoSEQ multiplex PCR, and TCRdb's table has in-frame clones only and misses some. The top ten hold more than 2% of the sample, which has around 14,000 clones, 75% seen once. The TCR comes from a person between 40 and 80 years old with oral cavity squamous cell carcinoma. Sample: PBMCs, taken after nivolumab (anti-PD-1) treatment. The rearrangement uses TRBV11-2 and TRBJ2-5, with 7 nucleotides matching TRBD1. CDR3 amino acids: CASSLMRGPPQETQYF. The CDR3, as DNA: TGTGCCAGCAGCTTAATGAGGGGGCCCCCCCAAGAGACCCAGTACTTC.